A single sample gave rise to the 10 T cell receptor beta chains below, sequenced in a study of shared T cell receptors in the human thymus. Sequencing used immunoSEQ multiplex PCR; TCRdb keeps in-frame clones, though not all of them. This table holds over 650,000 clones, 80% to 90% found once. The same specimen was also included in a second study, on human thymus T cells.

Sequences were obtained from thymocytes. Receptor source: a boy under two years old with a congenital heart defect.

The chain has TRBV2 and TRBJ2-7; the match to TRBD2 covers 13 bases. This CDR3 is 20 amino acids long. J gave up 5 bases and V 6 bases, and 22 bases lay outside the gene matches. Per germline, CDR1 SNHLY and CDR2 FYNNEI. The CDR3 is CASSGRSGTTTSGGPDEQYF. The CDR3 nucleotides read TGTGCCAGCAGCGGGAGGTCCGGGACCACGACTAGCGGGGGGCCCGACGAGCAGTACTTC.

V gene TRBV15 combines with J gene TRBJ2-7; possible D gene TRBD2, 7 bases. The CDR3 totals 18 residues. In germline, CDR1 is LNHNV, CDR2 YYDKDF (reference sequence). The germline V and J ends were trimmed by 0 bases and 0 bases, with 18 bases remaining between them. The CDR3 loop reads CATSRDWAGALLSYEQYF. The CDR3 nucleotides are TGTGCCACCAGCAGAGATTGGGCGGGGGCCCTTCTCTCCTACGAGCAGTACTTC.

A single count supports this clone. This chain joins TRBV27 and TRBJ1-3, with D hard to call. CDR1 MNHEY and CDR2 SMNVEV come from the germline V gene (reference sequence). CDR3 length equals 19 residues. V lost 6 bases and J lost 1, with 25 bases in between. CDR3 bases: TGTGCCAGCAGCTTCCTATTTTTTGGGCCTAAAAGATCTGGAAACACCATATATTTT. It is translated as CASSFLFFGPKRSGNTIYF.

This rearrangement joins TRBV5-1 to TRBJ2-5; possible D gene TRBD1, 7 bases. CDR3 size: 16 residues. The V gene lost 0 bases and the J gene lost 5 bases, with 17 bases spanning the gap. CDR1 is SGHRS, CDR2 YFSETQ, per germline. The CDR3 bases are TGCGCCAGCAGCTTGGCAACCCCCCCAGGGGGGGAGACCCAGTACTTC. This translates into CASSLATPPGGETQYF.

The CDR3 here is CASSGRTSGSRYEQYF. The DNA of the CDR3 is TGTGCCAGCAGCGGGAGGACTAGCGGGAGTAGGTACGAGCAGTACTTC. The chain uses TRBV7-2 and TRBJ2-7, with TRBD2 identical over 13 bases. This CDR3 spans 16 amino acids. V was clipped by 5 bases and J by 4 bases; unmatched bases: 8. Germline lookup yields CDR1 SGHTA and CDR2 FQGNSA.

The CDR3 loop reads CASSKRGGGYNEQFF. Written as DNA, the CDR3 is TGTGCCAGCAGCAAAAGGGGAGGGGGGTACAATGAGCAGTTCTTC. This chain connects TRBV28 to TRBJ2-1; perhaps TRBD2 as D (7 bases). Per the germline V gene, CDR1 is MDHEN and CDR2 is SYDVKM. V lost 6 bases and J lost 4, with 16 bases in between. CDR3 size: 15 residues.

V gene TRBV27 combines with J gene TRBJ2-7; 8 bases map to TRBD2. V shed 2 bases and J 3 bases; nucleotides not matched to a gene: 18. CDR3 length equals 19 residues. CDR1 MNHEY and CDR2 SMNVEV come from the germline V gene (reference sequence). This CDR3 reads CASSLRGRPLREDYYEQYF. In nucleotides, the CDR3 is TGTGCCAGCAGTTTAAGAGGGCGGCCTTTGCGGGAGGATTACTACGAGCAGTACTTC.

The table lists this clone with a few counts. V usage is TRBV5-8 and J usage is TRBJ1-6, with D possibly being TRBD1 (5 bases). The V gene lost 4 bases and the J gene lost 0 bases, with 14 bases spanning the gap. CDR1 is SGHTS, CDR2 YDEGEE, per germline. CDR3 length: 17 residues. The CDR3 reads CASSPRQLSSYNSPLHF. The CDR3, as DNA: TGTGCCAGCAGCCCTCGACAGCTCAGCTCCTATAATTCACCCCTCCACTTT.

The chain has TRBV28 and TRBJ2-3, with TRBD2 matching over 8 bases. J gave up 1 base and V 2 bases, and 11 bases lay outside the gene matches. Germline lookup yields CDR1 MDHEN and CDR2 SYDVKM. The CDR3 covers 18 residues. The CDR3 region has the DNA TGTGCCAGCAGTTTAACGGGTCGGGAGGGTGGTGGCACAGATACGCAGTATTTT. As protein: CASSLTGREGGGTDTQYF.

The gene calls are TRBV30 and TRBJ1-1; D remains unclear. CDR1 and CDR2 (germline): GTSNPN, SVGIG (reference sequence). This CDR3 comprises 11 residues. Trimming took 3 bases from V and 7 from J, leaving 9 bases between them. The CDR3 nucleotides are TGTGCCTGGAGCCTAGGCAGTGAAGCTTTCTTT. Amino acids: CAWSLGSEAFF.